This T cell receptor beta chain was sequenced for a study of T cells after yellow fever vaccination. V was clipped by 2 bases and J by 8 bases; unmatched bases: 5. The CDR3 totals 14 residues. Germline V gives CDR1 MGHRA, CDR2 YSYEKL. From the 5' RACE reads, TCRdb called clonotypes with MiXCR, one entry per CDR3 protein. The repertoire holds a few hundred thousand distinct CDR3 sequences, with roughly 8.6% as singletons. The rearrangement uses TRBV4-1 and TRBJ1-4, with 7 positions matching TRBD1. Sequenced here: PBMCs, sampled about 41 days after the first yellow fever vaccination. The receptor's source is a young man who received the YFV17D yellow fever vaccine. The CDR3 DNA is TGCGCCAGCAGCCAAAACAGGGGAATGGAAAAACTGTTTTTT. As protein: CASSQNRGMEKLFF.